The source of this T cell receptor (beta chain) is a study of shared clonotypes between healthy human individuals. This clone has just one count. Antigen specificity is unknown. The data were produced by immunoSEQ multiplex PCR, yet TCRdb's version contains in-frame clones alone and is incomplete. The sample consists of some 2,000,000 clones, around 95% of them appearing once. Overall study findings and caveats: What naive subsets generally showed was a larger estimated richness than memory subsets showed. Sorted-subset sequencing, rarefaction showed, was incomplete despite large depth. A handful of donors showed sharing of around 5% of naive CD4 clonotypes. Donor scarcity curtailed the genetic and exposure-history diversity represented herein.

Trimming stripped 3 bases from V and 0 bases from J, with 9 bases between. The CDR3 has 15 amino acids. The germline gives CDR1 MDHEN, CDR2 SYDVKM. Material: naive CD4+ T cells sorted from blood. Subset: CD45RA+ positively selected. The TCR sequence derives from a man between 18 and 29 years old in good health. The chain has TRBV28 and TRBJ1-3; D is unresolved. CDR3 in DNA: TGTGCCAGCAGTTTCCTCATAAACTCTGGAAACACCATATATTTT. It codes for CASSFLINSGNTIYF.